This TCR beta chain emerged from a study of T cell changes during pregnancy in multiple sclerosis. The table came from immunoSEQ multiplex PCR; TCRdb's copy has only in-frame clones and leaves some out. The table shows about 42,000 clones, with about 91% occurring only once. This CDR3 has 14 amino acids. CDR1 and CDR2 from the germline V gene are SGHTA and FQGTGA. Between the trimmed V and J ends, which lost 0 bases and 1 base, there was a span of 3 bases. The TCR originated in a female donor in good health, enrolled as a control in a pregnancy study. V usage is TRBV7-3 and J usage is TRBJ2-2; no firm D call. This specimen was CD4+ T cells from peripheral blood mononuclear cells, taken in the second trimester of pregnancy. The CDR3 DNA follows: TGTGCCAGCAGCTTAACGCGGAACACCGGGGAGCTGTTTTTT. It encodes CASSLTRNTGELFF.